This TCR beta chain derives from a study of CD8 T cells in Susac syndrome. Study-wide results and limits: The TCR sequencing and HLA analysis in the study involved a relatively small number of individuals, as the study acknowledged.

Turning to this clonotype: What it recognizes is unknown.

Random hexamers primed reverse transcription of about 0.5 to 1 ug RNA. TCR beta CDR3 was amplified by immunoSEQ multiplex PCR. This amplification extended across 54 Vbeta and 13 Jbeta segments. TCRdb analysed the immunoSEQ multiplex PCR reads with MiXCR anew, one entry per CDR3 protein. The sample lists 150,000 to 200,000 distinct CDR3 sequences; about 94% were seen once. The authors carried out high-throughput sequencing of TCR beta. They applied it to CD8+ and CD4+ T cells obtained from blood. The multiple sclerosis controls were treatment-naive patients, and their relapsing-remitting disease was stable or active. Germline V lookup: CDR1 MNHEY, CDR2 SVGAGI. The CDR3 has 14 amino acids. V shed 0 bases and J shed 5 bases, with 10 bases lying between them.

Sequenced sample: CD4+ T cells from PBMCs. This sequence originates from a human donor with multiple sclerosis. J is TRBJ1-2 and V is TRBV6-5; the D is unclear. CDR3 residues: CASSYSGITYGYTF. In DNA form, the CDR3 reads TGTGCCAGCAGTTACTCGGGAATCACGTATGGCTACACCTTC.